This T cell receptor beta chain was retrieved from a study of blood T cell repertoires in COVID-19. Of note for this clone: Additional DNA sequences in this sample encode the identical CDR3.

With V trimmed by 2 bases and J by 6 bases, 3 bases remained unmatched. CDR1 is MNHNS and CDR2 is SASEGT in the germline V gene. CDR3 length equals 15 residues. This table comes from immunoSEQ multiplex PCR, and its TCRdb copy is limited to in-frame clones, with some not included. Of 75,000 to 80,000 clones listed, 88% are singletons. The sample was peripheral blood. The receptor was derived from a human donor in a cohort sampled during active COVID-19. The chain carries TRBV6-1 and TRBJ2-1; 11 nucleotides line up with TRBD2. Here the CDR3 DNA reads TGTGCCAGCAGTGAACGCCTAGCGGGGGGCAATGAGCAGTTCTTC. This translates into CASSERLAGGNEQFF.